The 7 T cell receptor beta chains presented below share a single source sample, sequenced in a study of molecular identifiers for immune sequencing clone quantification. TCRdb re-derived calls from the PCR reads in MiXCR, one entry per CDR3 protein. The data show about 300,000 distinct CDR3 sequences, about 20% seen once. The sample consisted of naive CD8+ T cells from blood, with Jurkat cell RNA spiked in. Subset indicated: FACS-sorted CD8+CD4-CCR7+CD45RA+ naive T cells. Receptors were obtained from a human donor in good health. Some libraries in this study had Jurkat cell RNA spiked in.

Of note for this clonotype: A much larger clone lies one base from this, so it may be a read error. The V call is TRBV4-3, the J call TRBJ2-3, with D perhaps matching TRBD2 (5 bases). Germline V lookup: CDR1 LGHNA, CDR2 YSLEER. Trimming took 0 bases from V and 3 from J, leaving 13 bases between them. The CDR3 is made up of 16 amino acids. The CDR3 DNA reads TGCGCCAGCAGCCAAGAACTAGTGGGAGTTACAGATACGCAGTATTTT. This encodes CASSQELVGVTDTQYF.

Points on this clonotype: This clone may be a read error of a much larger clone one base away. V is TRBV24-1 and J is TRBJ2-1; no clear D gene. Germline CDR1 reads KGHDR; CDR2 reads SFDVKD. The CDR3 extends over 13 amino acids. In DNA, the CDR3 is TGTGCCACCAGTGTACAGCCCTACAAGGAGCAGTTCTTC. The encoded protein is CATSVQPYKEQFF.

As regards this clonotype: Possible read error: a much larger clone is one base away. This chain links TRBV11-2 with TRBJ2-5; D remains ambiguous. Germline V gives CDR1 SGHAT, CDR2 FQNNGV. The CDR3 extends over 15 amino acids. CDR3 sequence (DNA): TGTGCCAGCGGCTTAAGTGCGGATTGGACAGAGACCCAGTACTTC. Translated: CASGLSADWTETQYF.

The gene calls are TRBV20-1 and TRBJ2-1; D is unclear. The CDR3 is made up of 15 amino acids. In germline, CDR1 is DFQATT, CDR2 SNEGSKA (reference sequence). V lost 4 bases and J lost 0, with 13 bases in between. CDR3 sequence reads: CSAKIDYSSYNEQFF. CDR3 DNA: TGCAGTGCTAAGATAGATTATAGCTCCTACAATGAGCAGTTCTTC.

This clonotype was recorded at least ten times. This CDR3 is CASSIYSLGEQFF. As DNA, the CDR3 is TGTGCCAGTAGTATTTATAGTTTGGGCGAGCAGTTCTTC. V gene TRBV19 combines with J gene TRBJ2-1, with D hard to call. This CDR3 contains 13 residues. V dropped 3 bases and J dropped 10 bases, with 13 bases sitting between them. The germline V gene encodes CDR1 LNHDA and CDR2 SQIVND (reference sequence).

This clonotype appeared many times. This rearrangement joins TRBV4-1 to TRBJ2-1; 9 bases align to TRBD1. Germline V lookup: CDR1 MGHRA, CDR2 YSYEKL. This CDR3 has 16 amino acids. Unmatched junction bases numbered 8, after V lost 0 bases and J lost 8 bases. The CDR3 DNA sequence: TGCGCCAGCAGCCAAGAGGGCCGGACAGGGGTCTATGAGCAGTTCTTC. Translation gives CASSQEGRTGVYEQFF.

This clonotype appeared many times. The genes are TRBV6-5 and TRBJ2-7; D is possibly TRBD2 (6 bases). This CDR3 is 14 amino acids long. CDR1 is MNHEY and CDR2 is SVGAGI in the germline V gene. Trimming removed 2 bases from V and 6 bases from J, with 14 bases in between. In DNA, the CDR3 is TGTGCCAGCAGTTACGATGTTGCGGGACGCGAGCAGTACTTC. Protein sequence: CASSYDVAGREQYF.